This passage covers 23 T cell receptor beta chains from one sample sequenced in a study of T cell responses to AZD1222 COVID-19 vaccine. Profiling relied on immunoSEQ multiplex PCR, and the TCRdb table lists in-frame clones only, not all of them. The profile shows about 120,000 clones, approximately 83% of them singletons. The source material was peripheral blood, sampled on day 0 of MenACWY control vaccination. The receptors derive from an adult in good health.

This clone showed up just once. This sequence joins TRBV5-1 and TRBJ1-2; D is unresolved. This CDR3 contains 14 residues. Between the trimmed V and J ends, which lost 0 bases and 2 bases, there was a span of 8 bases. Germline lookup yields CDR1 SGHRS and CDR2 YFSETQ. The CDR3: CASSLVAANYGYTF. CDR3 sequence (DNA): TGCGCCAGCAGCTTGGTTGCGGCGAACTATGGCTACACCTTC.

As concerns this clone: Additional DNA sequences in this sample encode the identical CDR3. This rearrangement joins TRBV28 to TRBJ1-2; 7 nucleotides agree with TRBD1. The germline V gene encodes CDR1 MDHEN and CDR2 SYDVKM. The CDR3 is 12 amino acids. J gave up 8 bases and V 5 bases, and 5 bases lay outside the gene matches. For the CDR3, the DNA is TGTGCCAGCAGTACAGGGGCGCGAGGCTACACCTTC. Amino acids: CASSTGARGYTF.

The gene calls are TRBV11-2 and TRBJ2-7; 10 positions match TRBD1. CDR1 and CDR2 from the germline V gene are SGHAT and FQNNGV. The CDR3 consists of 15 residues. V lost 5 bases, J lost 5 bases, and 9 bases stayed unmatched. CDR3 region: CASSRGPGTGDEQYF. CDR3 sequence (DNA): TGTGCCAGCAGCCGAGGTCCCGGGACAGGGGACGAGCAGTACTTC.

The rearrangement uses TRBV4-2 and TRBJ1-5, with D perhaps matching TRBD1 (6 bases). V was cut by 0 bases and J by 5 bases, with 14 bases left in between. CDR1 LGHNA and CDR2 YNFKEQ come from the germline V gene. This CDR3 comprises 16 residues. The CDR3 is CASSQDFGGYDQPQHF. In nucleotides, the CDR3 is TGTGCCAGCAGCCAAGATTTCGGGGGCTACGATCAGCCCCAGCATTTT.

This clone came up once. This chain uses TRBV15 with TRBJ2-5; D is undetermined. V shed 0 bases and J shed 5 bases, with 4 bases lying between them. Germline-derived CDR1 and CDR2 are LNHNV and YYDKDF (reference sequence). This CDR3 comprises 12 residues. Written as DNA, the CDR3 is TGTGCCACCAGCAGAGATCGGGAGACCCAGTACTTC. It is translated as CATSRDRETQYF.

The genes are TRBV5-1 and TRBJ2-1; D may be TRBD1 or TRBD2 (5 bases each). The CDR3 loop spans 16 amino acids. Germline loops: CDR1 SGHRS, CDR2 YFSETQ. Trimming stripped 2 bases from V and 0 bases from J, with 12 bases between. This chain's CDR3 is CASSFIKGTSYNEQFF. For the CDR3, the DNA is TGCGCCAGCAGCTTTATAAAGGGGACCTCCTACAATGAGCAGTTCTTC.

The chain couples TRBV28 to TRBJ1-1; D might be TRBD1 (6 bases). Germline V gene lookup returns CDR1 MDHEN and CDR2 SYDVKM. Trimming took off 2 bases at V and 0 bases at J, with 19 bases between the two ends. The CDR3 consists of 18 residues. In DNA, the CDR3 is TGTGCCAGCAGTTTACTGAAAACCCCAGGGGTGGTGAACACTGAAGCTTTCTTT. Translation: CASSLLKTPGVVNTEAFF.

This chain uses TRBV6-5 with TRBJ1-1; D is perhaps TRBD1 (6 bases). The CDR3 extends over 14 amino acids. Trimming stripped 1 base from V and 11 bases from J, with 17 bases between. Germline CDR1 MNHEY, CDR2 SVGAGI. CDR3 sequence: CASSYLGTSSRAFF. The CDR3 DNA reads TGTGCCAGCAGTTACTTAGGGACATCTTCGCGGGCTTTCTTT.

The chain combines TRBV19 with TRBJ1-5, with a tentative D call TRBD1 (5 bases). The CDR3 has 16 residues. CDR1 and CDR2 from the germline V gene are LNHDA and SQIVND (reference sequence). The V and J ends lost 2 bases and 7 bases respectively, with 18 bases between them. CDR3 in amino acids: CASSIYGRGVNQPQHF. CDR3 DNA: TGTGCCAGTAGTATATATGGGAGAGGGGTAAACCAGCCCCAGCATTTT.

CDR3 in amino acids: CASSPEDRGVGNEQFF. DNA of the CDR3: TGTGCCAGCTCACCAGAAGACAGGGGGGTTGGCAATGAGCAGTTCTTC. The chain is built from TRBV18 and TRBJ2-1; TRBD1 matches at 9 bases. Germline values: CDR1 KGHSH, CDR2 LQKENI. V was clipped by 2 bases and J by 6 bases; unmatched bases: 8. This CDR3 region has 16 residues. The entire variable domain, with the rest obtained from reference TRBV18 and TRBJ2-1, is as follows: NAGVMQNPRHLVRRRGQEARLRCSPMKGHSHVYWYRQLPEEGLKFMVYLQKENIIDESGMPKERFSAEFPKEGPSILRIQQVVRGDSAAYFCASSPEDRGVGNEQFFGPGTRLTVL.

The CDR3 protein is CASSLESRGNSPLHF. Here the CDR3 DNA reads TGTGCCAGCAGCTTAGAGAGCAGGGGTAATTCACCCCTCCACTTT. The gene calls are TRBV7-9 and TRBJ1-6; D may be TRBD1 (6 bases). Germline-derived CDR1 and CDR2 are SEHNR and FQNEAQ (reference sequence). CDR3 length: 15 residues. V gave up 1 base and J gave up 6 bases, with 10 bases separating them.

This rearrangement joins TRBV12-3 or TRBV12-4 to TRBJ1-2; D not certain. CDR3 length: 13 amino acids. The ends were cut back, 6 bases at V and 4 bases at J, with 12 bases in the middle. CDR3: CASSPRSGYGYTF. CDR3 in DNA: TGTGCCAGCAGCCCCAGGAGTGGCTATGGCTACACCTTC.

The chain's CDR3 is CASSQSANQETQYF. The CDR3 DNA follows: TGTGCCAGCAGCCAGTCGGCGAACCAAGAGACCCAGTACTTC. The chain recombines TRBV4-2 with TRBJ2-5, with D uncertain. The germline V gene encodes CDR1 LGHNA and CDR2 YNFKEQ. Trimming cost V 3 bases and J 0 bases, with 8 bases left between them. The CDR3 covers 14 residues.

This clone showed up just a few times. For the CDR3, the DNA is TGTGCCAGCACCTTCGACCTAGTCTCCTACAATGAGCAGTTCTTC. It is translated as CASTFDLVSYNEQFF. This sequence joins TRBV28 and TRBJ2-1; D remains unclear. Trimming shortened V by 7 bases and J by 0 bases, and 13 bases separated the two germline ends. The CDR3 has 15 amino acids. Germline loops: CDR1 MDHEN, CDR2 SYDVKM.

The V call is TRBV7-2, the J call TRBJ2-7; no firm D call. V gave up 2 bases and J gave up 7 bases, with 15 bases separating them. Germline V gene lookup returns CDR1 SGHTA and CDR2 FQGNSA. The CDR3 has 14 amino acids. The CDR3 protein is CASSLSTSKWEQYF. Written as DNA, the CDR3 is TGTGCCAGCAGCTTATCTACCTCGAAATGGGAGCAGTACTTC. Full variable domain (remainder filled in from reference TRBV7-2 and TRBJ2-7): GAGVSQSPSNKVTEKGKDVELRCDPISGHTALYWYRQSLGQGLEFLIYFQGNSAPDKSGLPSDRFSAERTGGSVSTLTIQRTQQEDSAVYLCASSLSTSKWEQYFGPGTRLTVT.

The chain couples TRBV19 to TRBJ1-3, with 8 bases aligning to TRBD1. CDR3 length: 14 amino acids. The V gene end was trimmed by 5 bases and the J gene end by 4 bases; junction bases not matched to a gene: 4. Germline V gene sequence: CDR1 LNHDA, CDR2 SQIVND (reference sequence). The CDR3, as DNA: TGTGCCAGTAGTCAGGGGGCGCTCGGAAACACCATATATTTT. Amino acids: CASSQGALGNTIYF. The full variable domain, its missing parts supplied by reference TRBV19 and TRBJ1-3, is DGGITQSPKYLFRKEGQNVTLSCEQNLNHDAMYWYRQDPGQGLRLIYYSQIVNDFQKGDIAEGYSVSREKKESFPLTVTSAQKNPTAFYLCASSQGALGNTIYFGEGSWLTVV.

This chain links TRBV2 with TRBJ1-2, with 7 bases fitting TRBD1. Germline V gene sequence: CDR1 SNHLY, CDR2 FYNNEI. V trimming: 4 bases; J trimming: 4 bases; junction bases outside the gene matches: 15. The CDR3 runs to 17 residues. The CDR3 here is CASSGQGGPQGLYGYTF. CDR3 nucleotides: TGTGCCAGCAGTGGGCAGGGGGGACCTCAGGGCCTCTATGGCTACACCTTC.

The CDR3 reads CASSLFDGGTGDTQYF. The CDR3 DNA reads as TGTGCCAGCAGCTTATTTGATGGGGGAACGGGAGATACGCAGTATTTT. The chain links TRBV7-6 to TRBJ2-3; D tentatively reads TRBD1 or TRBD2 (5 bases each). Trimming pared 2 bases from V and 5 bases from J, leaving 17 bases between. CDR3 length: 16 residues. The germline V gene has CDR1 SGHVS and CDR2 FNYEAQ. The full variable domain, in which reference TRBV7-6 and TRBJ2-3 provide the parts outside the CDR3, is GAGVSQSPRYKVTKRGQDVALRCDPISGHVSLYWYRQALGQGPEFLTYFNYEAQQDKSGLPNDRFSAERPEGSISTLTIQRTEQRDSAMYRCASSLFDGGTGDTQYFGPGTRLTVL.

This chain joins TRBV19 and TRBJ1-5, with TRBD1 matching over 7 bases. Looked up from germline, CDR1 is LNHDA and CDR2 is SQIVND (reference sequence). CDR3 length: 16 residues. V gave up 4 bases and J gave up 0 bases; unmatched junction bases: 6. The CDR3 sequence: CASSKLQGYSNQPQHF. DNA for the CDR3: TGTGCCAGTAGTAAGCTACAGGGGTATAGCAATCAGCCCCAGCATTTT.

The chain has TRBV4-1 and TRBJ2-5; D remains ambiguous. This CDR3 region has 17 residues. The germline CDR1 and CDR2 sequences are MGHRA and YSYEKL. The V end was cut by 3 bases, the J end by 4 bases, with 21 bases between. The CDR3 nucleotides read TGCGCCAGCAGCCAGACACTCTCTGGGTCCCAAGGAGAGACCCAGTACTTC. Its protein product is CASSQTLSGSQGETQYF.

V usage is TRBV3-1 (or the pseudogene TRBV3-2) and J usage is TRBJ1-2; D unresolved. Trimming removed 4 bases from V and 2 bases from J, with 2 bases in between. In germline, CDR1 is LGHDT, CDR2 YNNKEL (reference sequence). CDR3 length equals 11 residues. CDR3 DNA sequence: TGTGCCAGCAGCCTCAACTATGGCTACACCTTC. Translating gives CASSLNYGYTF.

V is TRBV6-2 or TRBV6-3 and J is TRBJ2-1, with TRBD2 matching over 7 bases. The V and J ends lost 1 base and 7 bases, in that order; junction bases with no gene match: 1. The CDR3 length is 13 residues. Germline CDR1 reads MNHEY; CDR2 reads SVGEGT. The CDR3 region has the DNA TGTGCCAGCAGTTACTTCGGGGGGAATGAGCAGTTCTTC. Its protein product is CASSYFGGNEQFF.

V is TRBV6-5 and J is TRBJ1-2; unclear D gene. The CDR3 sequence is 15 residues long. V lost 5 bases and J 6 bases, leaving 19 bases between the germline ends. Germline values: CDR1 MNHEY, CDR2 SVGAGI. CDR3 protein: CASSTRAGRLNGYTF. As DNA, the CDR3 is TGTGCCAGCAGTACACGCGCGGGTAGGCTAAATGGCTACACCTTC.